The source of this T cell receptor (beta chain) is a study of lymphopenia after photon versus proton radiotherapy. Points from the study as a whole: A bigger post-nadir fall in TCR diversity correlated inversely with survival time in deceased patients. Better survival with proton therapy was suggested as possible, not demonstrated.

Sequencing was performed with immunoSEQ multiplex PCR; in TCRdb, only in-frame clones are kept and a portion is missing. The sample holds approximately 22,000 clones, 85% seen once. CDR1 and CDR2 from the germline V gene are MNHNS and SASEGT. The V and J ends lost 4 bases and 5 bases respectively, with 12 bases between them. This CDR3 has 14 amino acids. Worth noting for this clone: What it binds is not known.

The material sequenced was peripheral blood, taken from a patient treated with photon-based radiotherapy. The rearrangement links TRBV6-1 to TRBJ2-1; D might be TRBD2 (5 bases). The source is a man aged 60 to 75 with pancreatic cancer. The CDR3 spells CASSADYWDNEQFF. CDR3 DNA sequence: TGTGCCAGCAGTGCAGACTACTGGGACAATGAGCAGTTCTTC.